The entry below describes one TCR beta chain. This specimen belongs to a study of CD8 T cells in Susac syndrome. When the RNA was reverse transcribed, random hexamers were used with an input of about 0.45 to 1 ug. The amplification used immunoSEQ multiplex PCR on TCR beta CDR3; it spanned 54 Vbeta and 13 Jbeta. In TCRdb, the immunoSEQ multiplex PCR reads were re-called with MiXCR into one record per CDR3 protein. This table has around 130,000 distinct CDR3 sequences, approximately 95% appearing once. The germline V gene encodes CDR1 SQVTM and CDR2 ANQGSEA. This CDR3 has 12 residues. V lost 6 bases, J lost 4 bases, and 12 bases lay in between. The multiple sclerosis controls, all treatment-naive patients, had relapsing-remitting disease that was stable or active.

The chain joins TRBV29-1 to TRBJ1-2; a weak D match, TRBD1 (6 bases). The sequenced sample consisted of CD4+ T cells from PBMCs. This TCR derives from a human donor with multiple sclerosis. CDR3 sequence: CSVEQGSYGYTF. For the CDR3, the DNA is TGCAGCGTCGAACAGGGTAGCTATGGCTACACCTTC.